This T cell receptor beta chain emerged from a study of identical twins. TCRdb re-analysed the 5' RACE reads in MiXCR, keeping a single row per CDR3 protein. Counted here are a few hundred thousand distinct CDR3 sequences, 7.5% to 10% occurring once; the ten biggest clones make up around 3.1%. The CDR3 is made up of 13 amino acids. Trimming stripped 2 bases from V and 7 bases from J, with 8 bases between. This clonotype was detected many times. The same data also went into a second study, on yellow fever vaccine responses in identical twins. From that report: Reportedly, the response of twins' T cells to the vaccine seemed partly convergent, partly personalized.

This TCR was recovered from a woman in her late teens or twenties in good health. Sequenced sample: PBMCs. V usage is TRBV12-3 or TRBV12-4 and J usage is TRBJ1-4, with D hard to call. The CDR3 protein is CASSLIGSEKLFF. CDR3 bases: TGTGCCAGCAGTTTAATTGGGTCTGAAAAACTGTTTTTT.